This T cell receptor (beta chain) was sequenced for a study of T cell repertoires in cytomegalovirus infection. One entry per CDR3 protein results from TCRdb running MiXCR on the reads. The repertoire holds hundreds of thousands of distinct CDR3 sequences, around 32% seen once, with 11% to 15% in the top ten. About this clonotype: The antigen remains unidentified.

The clonotype comes from a human donor in good health (CMV status not recorded). Some clones in this sample may be carry-over from other donors' samples. The sequencing used cultured CD8+ T cells from PBMCs, collected from culture after CMV antigen stimulation.

For the CDR3, the DNA is TGTGCCAGCAGCTTAGGACGCCGCCTTTACGGGGAAGAGTTCTTC. This sequence encodes CASSLGRRLYGEEFF. The gene calls are TRBV7-2 and TRBJ2-1, with TRBD2 as a possible D gene (5 bases). Trimming removed 1 base at V and 14 bases at J, with 21 bases between. Germline lookup yields CDR1 SGHTA and CDR2 FQGNSA. The CDR3 is 15 residues long.